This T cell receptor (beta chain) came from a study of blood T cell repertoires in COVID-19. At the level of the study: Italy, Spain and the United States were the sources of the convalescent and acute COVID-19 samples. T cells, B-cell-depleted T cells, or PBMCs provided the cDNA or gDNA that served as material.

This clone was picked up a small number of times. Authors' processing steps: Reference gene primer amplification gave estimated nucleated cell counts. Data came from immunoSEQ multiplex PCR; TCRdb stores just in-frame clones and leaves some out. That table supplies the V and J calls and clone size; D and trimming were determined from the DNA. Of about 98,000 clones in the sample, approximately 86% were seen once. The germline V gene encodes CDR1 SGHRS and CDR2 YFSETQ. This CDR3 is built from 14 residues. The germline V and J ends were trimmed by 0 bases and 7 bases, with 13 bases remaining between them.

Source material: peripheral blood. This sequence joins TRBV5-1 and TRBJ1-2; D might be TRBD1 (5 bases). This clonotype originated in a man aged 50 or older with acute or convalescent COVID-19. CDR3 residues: CASSLEGEVAGYTF. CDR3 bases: TGCGCCAGCAGCTTGGAAGGGGAGGTGGCTGGCTACACCTTC.